This passage covers 9 T cell receptor beta chains from one sample sequenced in a study of PD-1 blockade in classical Hodgkin lymphoma. Relapses following autologous stem cell transplantation were seen in all patients, with brentuximab vedotin exposure varying. Method: immunoSEQ multiplex PCR; TCRdb's copy keeps in-frame clones and lacks some. The sample records 100,000 to 120,000 clones, roughly nine tenths being singletons. Sequences were derived from peripheral blood mononuclear cells (PBMCs), sampled before the second cycle of nivolumab. The receptors shown here come from a human donor with classical Hodgkin lymphoma.

For the CDR3, the DNA is TGTGCCAGCAGCTTAGTCGGCCAGTTTGACTCCTACGAGCAGTACTTC. Translated: CASSLVGQFDSYEQYF. The chain couples TRBV13 to TRBJ2-7; D gene ambiguous. The CDR3 extends over 16 amino acids. Germline V gene sequence: CDR1 PRHDT, CDR2 FYEKMQ (reference sequence). With 1 base removed from V and 0 bases from J, the gap between germline ends came to 13 bases.

The CDR3 loop is CASRATSEGYNEQFF. For the CDR3, the DNA is TGTGCCAGCAGGGCTACTAGCGAGGGGTACAATGAGCAGTTCTTC. The chain has TRBV11-2 and TRBJ2-1, with 7 nucleotides matching TRBD2. Germline V gene lookup returns CDR1 SGHAT and CDR2 FQNNGV. With V trimmed by 6 bases and J by 4 bases, 9 bases remained unmatched. The CDR3 covers 15 residues.

This clone was found once. CDR3 nucleotides: TGTGCCAGCAGCTTAGGGGCAGGGCTCTCCTACGAGCAGTACTTC. Encoded protein: CASSLGAGLSYEQYF. The chain joins TRBV11-3 to TRBJ2-5; tentative D call: TRBD1 (5 bases). TRBJ2-7 explains the end of the DNA better; the J call may be wrong. The CDR3 is made up of 15 amino acids. Per the germline V gene, CDR1 is SGHNT and CDR2 is YENEEA.

This chain connects TRBV15 to TRBJ1-1, with D possibly matching TRBD1 (6 bases). Looked up from germline, CDR1 is LNHNV and CDR2 is YYDKDF (reference sequence). The CDR3 totals 17 residues. V was pared by 0 bases and J by 5 bases, with 19 bases between. The CDR3 coding sequence is TGTGCCACCAGCAGAGACCCCTTTAGCCACAGGGTAACTGAAGCTTTCTTT. Encoded protein: CATSRDPFSHRVTEAFF.

The V call is TRBV9, the J call TRBJ1-5; TRBD1 matches 9 bases. Germline CDR1 is SGDLS and CDR2 is YYNGEE. The junction had 0 bases not matched to a gene; V was cut back by 0 bases and J by 2 bases. This CDR3 has 15 residues. The DNA for the CDR3 is TGTGCCAGCAGCGTAGGGGACAGGGGCAATCAGCCCCAGCATTTT. Translation gives CASSVGDRGNQPQHF.

The chain carries TRBV5-1 and TRBJ1-2; 9 nucleotides agree with TRBD1. The V gene's germline CDR1 is SGHRS and CDR2 YFSETQ. The CDR3 totals 15 residues. The ends lost 3 bases at V and 0 bases at J; junction bases unmatched: 3. CDR3 sequence reads: CASSWGQGANYGYTF. CDR3 DNA: TGCGCCAGCAGCTGGGGACAGGGAGCTAACTATGGCTACACCTTC.

This chain uses TRBV5-1 with TRBJ2-3; D gene uncertain. This CDR3 region has 16 residues. With 0 bases removed from V and 2 bases from J, the gap between germline ends came to 13 bases. Germline CDR1 SGHRS, CDR2 YFSETQ. The CDR3 DNA reads as TGCGCCAGCAGCTTGGCCGGCTTCTTGCCCACAGATACGCAGTATTTT. It is translated as CASSLAGFLPTDTQYF.

This sequence joins TRBV28 and TRBJ2-3; D not certain. V was trimmed by 7 bases and J by 0 bases, leaving 23 bases between them. CDR3 length: 18 amino acids. Germline CDR1 reads MDHEN; CDR2 reads SYDVKM. Here the CDR3 reads CASIPLAVQQTSTDTQYF. As DNA, the CDR3 is TGTGCCAGCATCCCACTGGCGGTACAGCAAACTAGCACAGATACGCAGTATTTT. The full variable domain, with the rest looked up from reference TRBV28 and TRBJ2-3, is DVKVTQSSRYLVKRTGEKVFLECVQDMDHENMFWYRQDPGLGLRLIYFSYDVKMKEKGDIPEGYSVSREKKERFSLILESASTNQTSMYLCASIPLAVQQTSTDTQYFGPGTRLTVL.

The chain is built from TRBV19 and TRBJ1-1; no clear D gene. CDR1 and CDR2 from the germline V gene are LNHDA and SQIVND (reference sequence). CDR3 length: 13 amino acids. V lost 8 bases to trimming and J lost 0 bases, with 10 bases between them. The CDR3, as DNA: TGTGCCAGTTGTAAGAGCATGAACACTGAAGCTTTCTTT. It specifies CASCKSMNTEAFF.